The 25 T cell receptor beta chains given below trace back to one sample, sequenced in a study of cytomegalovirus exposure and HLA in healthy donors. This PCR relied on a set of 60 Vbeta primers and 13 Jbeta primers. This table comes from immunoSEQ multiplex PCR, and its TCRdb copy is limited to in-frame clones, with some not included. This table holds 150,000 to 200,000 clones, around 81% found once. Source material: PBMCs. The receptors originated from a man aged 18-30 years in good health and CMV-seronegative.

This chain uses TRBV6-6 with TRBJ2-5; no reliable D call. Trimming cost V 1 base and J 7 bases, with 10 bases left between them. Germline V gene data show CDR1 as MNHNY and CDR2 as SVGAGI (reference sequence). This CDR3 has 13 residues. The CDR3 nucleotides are TGTGCCAGCAGTTACTACCAAACAATGACCCAGTACTTC. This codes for CASSYYQTMTQYF.

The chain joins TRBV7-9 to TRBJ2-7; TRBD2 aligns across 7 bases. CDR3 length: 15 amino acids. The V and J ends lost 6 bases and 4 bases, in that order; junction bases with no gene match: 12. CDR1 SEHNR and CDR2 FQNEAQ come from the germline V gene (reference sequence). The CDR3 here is CASSSLSGIAYEQYF. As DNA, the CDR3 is TGTGCCAGCAGTTCCTTAAGCGGGATCGCTTACGAGCAGTACTTC.

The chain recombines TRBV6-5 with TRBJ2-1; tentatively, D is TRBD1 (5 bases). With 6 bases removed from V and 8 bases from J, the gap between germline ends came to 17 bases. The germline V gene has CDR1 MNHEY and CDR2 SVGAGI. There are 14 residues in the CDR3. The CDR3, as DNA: TGTGCCAGCAGCCCCCGCCCAGGGTTCGATGAGCAGTTCTTC. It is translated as CASSPRPGFDEQFF.

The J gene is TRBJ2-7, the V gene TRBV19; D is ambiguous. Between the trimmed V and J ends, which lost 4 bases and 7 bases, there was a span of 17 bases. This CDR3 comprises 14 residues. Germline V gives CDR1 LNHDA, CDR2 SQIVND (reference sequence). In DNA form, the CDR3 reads TGTGCCAGTAGTACCGCCCTGGCAGACTTAGAGCAGTACTTC. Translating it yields CASSTALADLEQYF.

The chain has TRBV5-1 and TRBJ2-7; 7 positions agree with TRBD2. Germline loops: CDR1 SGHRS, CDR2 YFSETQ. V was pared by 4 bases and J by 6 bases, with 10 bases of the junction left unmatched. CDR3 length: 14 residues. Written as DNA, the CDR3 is TGCGCCAGCAGCCCCGGACTAGGATTGGGCGAGCAGTACTTC. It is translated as CASSPGLGLGEQYF.

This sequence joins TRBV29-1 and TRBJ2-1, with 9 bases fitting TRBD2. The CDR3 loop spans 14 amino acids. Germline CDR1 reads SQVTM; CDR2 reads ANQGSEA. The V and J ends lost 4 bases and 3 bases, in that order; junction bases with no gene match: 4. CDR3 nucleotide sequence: TGCAGCGTTGTCCCTAGCGGGATCTACAATGAGCAGTTCTTC. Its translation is CSVVPSGIYNEQFF.

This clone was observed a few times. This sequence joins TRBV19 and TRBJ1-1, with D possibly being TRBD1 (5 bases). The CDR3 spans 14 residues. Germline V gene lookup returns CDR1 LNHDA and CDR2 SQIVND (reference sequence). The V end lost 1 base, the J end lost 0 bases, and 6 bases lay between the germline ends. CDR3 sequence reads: CASSIGTLNTEAFF. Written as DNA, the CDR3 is TGTGCCAGTAGTATAGGGACATTGAACACTGAAGCTTTCTTT.

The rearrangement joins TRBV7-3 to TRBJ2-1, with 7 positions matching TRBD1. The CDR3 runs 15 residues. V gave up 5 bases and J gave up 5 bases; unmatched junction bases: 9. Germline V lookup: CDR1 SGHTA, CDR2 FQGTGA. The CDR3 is CASSAGTEFNNEQFF. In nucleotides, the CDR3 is TGTGCCAGCAGCGCTGGGACAGAGTTTAACAATGAGCAGTTCTTC.

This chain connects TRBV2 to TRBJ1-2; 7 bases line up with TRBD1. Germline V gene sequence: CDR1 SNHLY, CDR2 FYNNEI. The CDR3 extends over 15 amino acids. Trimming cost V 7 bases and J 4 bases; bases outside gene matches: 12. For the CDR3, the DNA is TGTGCCAGCATACTGTCGGGGACAGCGAGCTATGGCTACACCTTC. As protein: CASILSGTASYGYTF.

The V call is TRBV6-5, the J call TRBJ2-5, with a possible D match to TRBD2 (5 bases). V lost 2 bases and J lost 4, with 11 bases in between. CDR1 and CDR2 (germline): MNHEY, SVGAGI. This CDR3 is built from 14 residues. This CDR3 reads CASSYTRDRETQYF. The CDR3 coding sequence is TGTGCCAGCAGTTACACGAGGGATCGAGAGACCCAGTACTTC.

CDR3 region: CASSLAGENTGELFF. In nucleotides, the CDR3 is TGCGCCAGCAGCTTAGCAGGGGAGAACACCGGGGAGCTGTTTTTT. V is TRBV5-1 and J is TRBJ2-2, with D perhaps TRBD1 (6 bases). Trimming took 2 bases from V and 1 from J, leaving 9 bases between them. CDR3 size: 15 residues. Germline V gives CDR1 SGHRS, CDR2 YFSETQ.

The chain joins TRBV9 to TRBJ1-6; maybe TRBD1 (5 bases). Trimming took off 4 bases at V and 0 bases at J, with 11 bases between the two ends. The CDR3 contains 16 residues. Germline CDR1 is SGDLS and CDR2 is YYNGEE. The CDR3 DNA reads TGTGCCAGCAGCCCGCTTGACAGCTCCTATAATTCACCCCTCCACTTT. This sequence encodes CASSPLDSSYNSPLHF.

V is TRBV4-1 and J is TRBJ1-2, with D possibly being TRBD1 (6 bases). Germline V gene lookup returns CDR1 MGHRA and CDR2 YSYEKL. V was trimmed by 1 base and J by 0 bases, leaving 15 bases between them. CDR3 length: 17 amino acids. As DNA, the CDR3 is TGCGCCAGCAGCCAAGTATCCCGGCAGGGGCCTAACTATGGCTACACCTTC. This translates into CASSQVSRQGPNYGYTF.

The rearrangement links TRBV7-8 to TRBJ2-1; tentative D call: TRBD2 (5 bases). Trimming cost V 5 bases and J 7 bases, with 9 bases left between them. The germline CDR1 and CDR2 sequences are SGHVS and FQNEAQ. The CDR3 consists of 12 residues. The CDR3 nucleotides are TGTGCCAGCAGCCGGGGTAGGAATGAGCAGTTCTTC. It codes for CASSRGRNEQFF.

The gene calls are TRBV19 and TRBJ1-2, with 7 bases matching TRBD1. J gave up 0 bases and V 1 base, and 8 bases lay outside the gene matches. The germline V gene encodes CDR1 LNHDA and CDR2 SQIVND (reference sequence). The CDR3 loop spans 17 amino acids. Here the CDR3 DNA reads TGTGCCAGTAGTATAGTTGCCAGGGGGAAGGCTAACTATGGCTACACCTTC. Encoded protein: CASSIVARGKANYGYTF.

The CDR3 DNA follows: TGTGCCAGCAGCCAGTCCACCGGGACTAGCGTAACCTACGAGCAGTACTTC. Amino acid sequence: CASSQSTGTSVTYEQYF. The chain is built from TRBV14 and TRBJ2-7; TRBD2 matches at 10 bases. Germline CDR1 reads SGHDN; CDR2 reads FVKESK. The V gene end was trimmed by 3 bases and the J gene end by 2 bases; junction bases not matched to a gene: 10. The CDR3 sequence is 17 residues long. Supplemented by reference TRBV14 and TRBJ2-7, the full variable domain reads EAGVTQFPSHSVIEKGQTVTLRCDPISGHDNLYWYRRVMGKEIKFLLHFVKESKQDESGMPNNRFLAERTGGTYSTLKVQPAELEDSGVYFCASSQSTGTSVTYEQYFGPGTRLTVT.

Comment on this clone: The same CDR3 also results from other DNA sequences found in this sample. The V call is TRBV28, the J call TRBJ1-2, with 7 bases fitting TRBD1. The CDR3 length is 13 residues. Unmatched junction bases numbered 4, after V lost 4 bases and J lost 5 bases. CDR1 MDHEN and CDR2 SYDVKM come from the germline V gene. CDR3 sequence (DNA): TGTGCCAGCAGTTCTGGACAGGAGTATGGCTACACCTTC. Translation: CASSSGQEYGYTF.

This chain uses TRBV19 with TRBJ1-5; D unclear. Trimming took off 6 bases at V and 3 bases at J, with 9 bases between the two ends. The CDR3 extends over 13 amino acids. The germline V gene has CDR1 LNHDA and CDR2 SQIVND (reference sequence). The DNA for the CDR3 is TGTGCCAGTAGCGGACTGATCAATCAGCCCCAGCATTTT. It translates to CASSGLINQPQHF.

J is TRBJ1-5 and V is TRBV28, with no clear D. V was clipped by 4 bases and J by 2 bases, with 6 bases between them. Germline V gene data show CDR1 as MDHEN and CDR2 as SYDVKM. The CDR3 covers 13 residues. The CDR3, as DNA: TGTGCCAGCAGTTGGGCAGGCAATCAGCCCCAGCATTTT. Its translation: CASSWAGNQPQHF.

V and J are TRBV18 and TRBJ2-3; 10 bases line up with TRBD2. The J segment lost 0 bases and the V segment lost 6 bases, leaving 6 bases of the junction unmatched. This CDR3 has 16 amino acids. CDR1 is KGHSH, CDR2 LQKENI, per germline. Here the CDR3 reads CASSRETSGSTDTQYF. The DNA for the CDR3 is TGTGCCAGCTCTCGCGAGACTAGCGGGAGCACAGATACGCAGTATTTT.

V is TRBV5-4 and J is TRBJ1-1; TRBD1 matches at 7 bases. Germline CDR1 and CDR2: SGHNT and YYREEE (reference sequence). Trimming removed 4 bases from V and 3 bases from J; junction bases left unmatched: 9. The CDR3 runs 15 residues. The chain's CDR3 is CASSRVRGWDTEAFF. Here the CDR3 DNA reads TGTGCCAGCAGCCGGGTCAGGGGGTGGGACACTGAAGCTTTCTTT. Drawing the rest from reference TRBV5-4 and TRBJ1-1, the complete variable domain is ETGVTQSPTHLIKTRGQQVTLRCSSQSGHNTVSWYQQALGQGPQFIFQYYREEENGRGNFPPRFSGLQFPNYSSELNVNALELDDSALYLCASSRVRGWDTEAFFGQGTRLTVV.

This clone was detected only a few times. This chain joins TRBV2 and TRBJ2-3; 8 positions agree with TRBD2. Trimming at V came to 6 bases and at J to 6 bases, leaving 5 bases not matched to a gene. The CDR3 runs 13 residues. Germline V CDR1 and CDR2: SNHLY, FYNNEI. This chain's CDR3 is CASRLAEGDTQYF. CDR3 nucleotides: TGTGCCAGCAGACTAGCGGAAGGGGATACGCAGTATTTT.

The CDR3: CASSLRNPGLNEKLFF. The CDR3 nucleotides are TGTGCCAGCAGTCTTAGAAACCCAGGCCTTAATGAAAAACTGTTTTTT. The chain links TRBV27 to TRBJ1-4; D gene unclear. Per the germline V gene, CDR1 is MNHEY and CDR2 is SMNVEV (reference sequence). The CDR3 is 16 residues long. Trimming pared 5 bases from V and 4 bases from J, leaving 17 bases between.

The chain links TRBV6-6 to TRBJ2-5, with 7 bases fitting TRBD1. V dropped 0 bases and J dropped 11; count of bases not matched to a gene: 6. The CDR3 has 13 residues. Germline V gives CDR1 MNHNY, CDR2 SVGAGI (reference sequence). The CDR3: CASSYSDRAEQYF. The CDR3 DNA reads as TGTGCCAGCAGTTACTCAGACAGGGCGGAGCAGTACTTC.

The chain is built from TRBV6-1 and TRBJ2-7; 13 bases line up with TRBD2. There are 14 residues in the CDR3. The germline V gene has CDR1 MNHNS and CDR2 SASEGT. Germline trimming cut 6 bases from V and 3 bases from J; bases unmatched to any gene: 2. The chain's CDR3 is CASRRTSGSYEQYF. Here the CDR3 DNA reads TGTGCCAGCAGGCGGACTAGCGGGAGCTACGAGCAGTACTTC.